This T cell receptor (beta chain) was identified during a study of T cells in Graves' hyperthyroidism and ophthalmopathy. The ends were cut back, 0 bases at V and 5 bases at J, with 10 bases in the middle. Germline V gene data show CDR1 as MNHEY and CDR2 as SVGAGI. The CDR3 runs 14 residues. The investigators amplified TCR beta CDR3 regions from RNA transcripts. When the TCR CDR3 underwent first-round RT-PCR, the HTBI primer set was used. TCRdb ran MiXCR on the multiplex PCR reads and lists one entry per CDR3 protein. The table includes around 600,000 distinct CDR3 sequences, about a sixth detected once.

The chain is built from TRBV6-5 and TRBJ1-2; D not resolved. The sequencing input was blood. The sequence was obtained from a middle-aged woman with Graves' ophthalmopathy. The CDR3 here is CASSYSWWRYGYTF. CDR3 nucleotides: TGTGCCAGCAGTTACTCGTGGTGGAGATATGGCTACACCTTC.